This TCR beta chain was captured in a study of monozygotic twins with inflammatory bowel disease. Whole blood served as the source of total RNA, and no T cell sorting took place. TCRdb derives one entry per CDR3 protein from the 5' RACE reads, leaving out DNA. In all, the sample yields under 150,000 distinct CDR3 sequences. As concerns this clonotype: No antigen is known for it.

Overall study results and limits: A single strong IBD-associated signal or clonotype was not supported by the findings. Especially with disease activity, IBD patients shared fewer clonotypes with others than healthy twins did.

The CDR3 is made up of 15 amino acids. The source of this sequence is a human donor with ulcerative colitis or Crohn's disease, or a healthy co-twin of an affected twin (not recorded which). The rearrangement joins TRBV12-3 or TRBV12-4 to TRBJ1-6. The sample taken for sequencing was blood. CDR3 loop: CASSFGGMNNSPLHF.